The clone carrying this TCR beta chain was seen more than once but under ten times. These data belong to a study of neurological immune-mediated disorders. cDNA was made by 5'RACE with 10-nucleotide random UMIs. TCRdb itself ran the 5' RACE reads through MiXCR, one entry per CDR3 protein. Among approximately 39,000 distinct CDR3 sequences listed, approximately 7% were seen once. This CDR3 is built from 12 residues. Germline CDR1 reads SGHAT; CDR2 reads FQNNGV. V was trimmed by 5 bases and J by 12 bases, leaving 14 bases between them. The sequencing sample was made of CD4+ T cells from blood. The gene calls are TRBV11-2 and TRBJ2-1; perhaps D is TRBD1 or TRBD2 (5 bases each). The TCR was taken from a man in his forties or fifties in good health. CDR3 residues: CASSPWDPPQFF. The CDR3 DNA is TGTGCCAGCAGCCCGTGGGACCCTCCGCAGTTCTTC.